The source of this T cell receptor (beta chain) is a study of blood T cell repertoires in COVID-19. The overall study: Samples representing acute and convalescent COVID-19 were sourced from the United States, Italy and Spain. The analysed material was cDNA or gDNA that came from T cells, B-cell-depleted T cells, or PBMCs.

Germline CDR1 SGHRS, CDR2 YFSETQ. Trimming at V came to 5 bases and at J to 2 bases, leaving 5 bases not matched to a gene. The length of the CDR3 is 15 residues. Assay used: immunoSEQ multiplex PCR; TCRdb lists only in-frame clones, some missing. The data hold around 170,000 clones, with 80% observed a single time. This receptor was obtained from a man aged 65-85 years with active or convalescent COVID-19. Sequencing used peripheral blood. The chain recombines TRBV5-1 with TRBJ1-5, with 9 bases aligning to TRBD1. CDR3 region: CASRPRTGGNQPQHF. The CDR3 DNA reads TGCGCCAGCAGACCCAGGACAGGGGGCAATCAGCCCCAGCATTTT. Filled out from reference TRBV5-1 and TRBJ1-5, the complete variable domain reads KAGVTQTPRYLIKTRGQQVTLSCSPISGHRSVSWYQQTPGQGLQFLFEYFSETQRNKGNFPGRFSGRQFSNSRSEMNVSTLELGDSALYLCASRPRTGGNQPQHFGDGTRLSIL.